These 32 T cell receptor beta chains were all obtained from the same sample, sequenced in a study of identical twins. Each CDR3 protein gets one entry after TCRdb re-called the 5' RACE reads with MiXCR. The sample has about 280,000 distinct CDR3 sequences, more than 6.5% seen once. The sample was also linked to a second study, of yellow fever vaccine responses in identical twins.

Sequenced sample: memory (CD45RO+) T cells sorted from blood. These receptors came from a woman under 30 in good health.

The V and J genes are TRBV5-1 and TRBJ2-3, with TRBD2 identical over 8 bases. Germline V lookup: CDR1 SGHRS, CDR2 YFSETQ. The CDR3 is 16 residues long. After removal of 0 bases from V and 2 bases from J, the junction contained 5 bases not matched to a gene. The CDR3 protein is CASSLAAGENTDTQYF. The CDR3 region has the DNA TGCGCCAGCAGCTTGGCAGCGGGGGAGAACACAGATACGCAGTATTTT.

This clonotype was counted many times. The V call is TRBV29-1, the J call TRBJ1-1; tentative D call: TRBD1 (5 bases). V was cut by 3 bases and J by 3 bases, with 8 bases left in between. Germline assignment: CDR1 SQVTM and CDR2 ANQGSEA. The length of the CDR3 is 12 residues. The CDR3 protein is CSVDGRDTEAFF. The CDR3 DNA sequence: TGCAGCGTTGATGGCAGGGACACTGAAGCTTTCTTT.

The rearrangement links TRBV28 to TRBJ1-2; no clear D gene. Trimming cost V 7 bases and J 3 bases, with 6 bases left between them. This CDR3 contains 11 residues. CDR1 and CDR2 from the germline V gene are MDHEN and SYDVKM. Here the CDR3 reads CASTHDYGYTF. CDR3 nucleotides: TGTGCCAGCACGCACGACTATGGCTACACCTTC.

The chain recombines TRBV7-8 with TRBJ1-2; tentatively, D is TRBD1 (6 bases). V lost 5 bases, J lost 6 bases, and 16 bases lay in between. CDR3 length: 14 residues. In germline, CDR1 is SGHVS, CDR2 FQNEAQ. CDR3 in amino acids: CASSNRDHRNGYTF. Here the CDR3 DNA reads TGTGCCAGCAGCAACAGGGACCACAGGAATGGCTACACCTTC.

This clonotype came up a few times. The CDR3 region is CASSPPEKNIQYF. CDR3 in DNA: TGTGCCAGCAGTCCCCCTGAGAAAAACATTCAGTACTTC. V usage is TRBV28 and J usage is TRBJ2-4; unclear D gene. Germline CDR1 MDHEN, CDR2 SYDVKM. Trimming pared 5 bases from V and 4 bases from J, leaving 9 bases between. This CDR3 region has 13 residues.

This clonotype was picked up many times. In DNA, the CDR3 is TGTGCCAGCAAGGGACAGGGACCTAGCGGCTACACCTTC. As protein: CASKGQGPSGYTF. The chain employs TRBV2 and TRBJ1-2; 9 nucleotides agree with TRBD1. The CDR3 sequence is 13 residues long. The V segment lost 7 bases and the J segment 8 bases; nucleotides outside the gene matches: 8. CDR1 and CDR2 (germline): SNHLY, FYNNEI.

V is TRBV24-1 and J is TRBJ2-7, with TRBD1 matching 9 bases. V shed 4 bases and J 3 bases; nucleotides not matched to a gene: 3. Looked up from germline, CDR1 is KGHDR and CDR2 is SFDVKD. CDR3 size: 14 residues. The CDR3 here is CATSEGTGNYEQYF. The DNA for the CDR3 is TGTGCCACCAGTGAGGGGACAGGGAACTACGAGCAGTACTTC.

This clonotype was seen many times. V is TRBV5-1 and J is TRBJ2-1, with D tentatively TRBD1 or TRBD2 (6 bases each). CDR1 and CDR2 (germline): SGHRS, YFSETQ. The CDR3 has 15 residues. V was trimmed by 4 bases and J by 7 bases, leaving 18 bases between them. This CDR3 reads CASSPRGTIANEQFF. As DNA, the CDR3 is TGCGCCAGCAGCCCCCGGGGGACAATAGCGAATGAGCAGTTCTTC.

This clonotype was seen a few times. V gene TRBV6-4 combines with J gene TRBJ2-2, with 9 bases identical to TRBD2. The trim removed 3 bases at V and 4 bases at J, leaving 6 bases unmatched. The CDR3 loop spans 16 amino acids. CDR1 and CDR2 (germline): MRHNA, SNTAGT. CDR3 coding DNA: TGTGCCAGCAGTGAAGGAGCGGGGGGTCCCACCGGGGAGCTGTTTTTT. Protein sequence: CASSEGAGGPTGELFF.

Many counts were recorded for this clonotype. This CDR3 reads CASSLFDSPSSYNEQFF. As DNA, the CDR3 is TGCGCCAGCAGCTTGTTCGATTCCCCAAGCTCCTACAATGAGCAGTTCTTC. This sequence joins TRBV5-1 and TRBJ2-1; D ambiguous. Per the germline V gene, CDR1 is SGHRS and CDR2 is YFSETQ. The CDR3 spans 17 residues. Trimming removed 1 base at V and 0 bases at J, with 14 bases between.

This clonotype was recorded many times. The CDR3 DNA is TGCGCCAGCAGCTTGGTGCGGGGCCCGAACACTGAAGCTTTCTTT. Its translation: CASSLVRGPNTEAFF. J is TRBJ1-1 and V is TRBV5-1; maybe TRBD1 (5 bases). The CDR3 has 15 amino acids. Looked up from germline, CDR1 is SGHRS and CDR2 is YFSETQ. The V and J ends lost 0 bases and 1 base respectively, with 10 bases between them.

Many counts were recorded for this clonotype. This chain uses TRBV5-1 with TRBJ2-5; possible D gene TRBD2, 5 bases. V shed 0 bases and J shed 3 bases, with 9 bases lying between them. This CDR3 comprises 14 residues. The germline V gene encodes CDR1 SGHRS and CDR2 YFSETQ. CDR3 nucleotides: TGCGCCAGCAGCTTGGCCCGAGGGAAAGAGACCCAGTACTTC. Translation gives CASSLARGKETQYF.

This sequence joins TRBV18 and TRBJ2-3; D possibly corresponds to TRBD2 (6 bases). Germline CDR1 KGHSH, CDR2 LQKENI. V lost 3 bases and J lost 1, with 17 bases in between. This CDR3 has 17 amino acids. The CDR3 DNA is TGTGCCAGCTCACCGGTAGCTTTGCGGGGCGGCACAGATACGCAGTATTTT. Amino acids: CASSPVALRGGTDTQYF.

This clonotype was detected many times. This chain links TRBV12-3 or TRBV12-4 with TRBJ1-3; perhaps TRBD1 as D (6 bases). Trimming took 2 bases from V and 8 from J, leaving 19 bases between them. The CDR3 covers 16 residues. In DNA form, the CDR3 reads TGTGCCAGCAGTTTACGGCCTACCACAGGGAGGGACACCATATATTTT. This codes for CASSLRPTTGRDTIYF.

This clonotype was observed many times. V and J are TRBV5-5 and TRBJ2-7; the D gene could be TRBD1 or TRBD2 (5 bases each). Germline V gives CDR1 SGHKS, CDR2 YYEKEE (reference sequence). Trimming cost V 0 bases and J 6 bases, with 16 bases left between them. The CDR3 runs 15 residues. CDR3 coding DNA: TGTGCCAGCAGCTTGGAAGGGGCGTACAGCGGCGAGCAGTACGTC. Its translation: CASSLEGAYSGEQYV.

This rearrangement joins TRBV12-3 or TRBV12-4 to TRBJ2-1; no clear D gene. V dropped 7 bases and J dropped 4 bases, with 14 bases sitting between them. This CDR3 has 14 residues. In nucleotides, the CDR3 is TGTGCCAGCATCCTCCAGACTGCTTACAATGAGCAGTTCTTC. Amino acid sequence: CASILQTAYNEQFF.

The V call is TRBV5-8, the J call TRBJ2-1, with a possible D match to TRBD1 (6 bases). The V gene's germline CDR1 is SGHTS and CDR2 YDEGEE. V dropped 2 bases and J dropped 4 bases, with 10 bases sitting between them. This CDR3 spans 14 amino acids. Here the CDR3 DNA reads TGTGCCAGCAGCTTTTCGCAGGGGTACAATGAGCAGTTCTTC. Protein: CASSFSQGYNEQFF.

This clonotype was counted a few times. The rearrangement joins TRBV15 to TRBJ1-2; no clear D. CDR1 and CDR2 (germline): LNHNV, YYDKDF (reference sequence). Trimming took off 0 bases at V and 7 bases at J, with 15 bases between the two ends. There are 15 residues in the CDR3. DNA of the CDR3: TGTGCCACCAGCAGAGATCGCGCGATCGAGGGTGGCTACACCTTC. Translation gives CATSRDRAIEGGYTF.

This clonotype has more than one count but fewer than ten. CDR3 sequence: CASSGAGSGANVLTF. In DNA, the CDR3 is TGTGCCAGCAGTGGGGCAGGGTCTGGGGCCAACGTCCTGACTTTC. The rearrangement links TRBV6-4 to TRBJ2-6; maybe TRBD1 (5 bases). V shed 4 bases and J shed 1 base, with 8 bases lying between them. Germline V gives CDR1 MRHNA, CDR2 SNTAGT. The CDR3 covers 15 residues.

This clonotype was observed at least ten times. The chain couples TRBV7-9 to TRBJ2-1, with 13 bases matching TRBD2. V lost 5 bases and J lost 4; bases outside the gene matches: 2. CDR3 size: 15 residues. Germline CDR1 is SEHNR and CDR2 is FQNEAQ (reference sequence). The CDR3 DNA reads as TGTGCCAGCAGCCAGGGACTAGCGGGATACAATGAGCAGTTCTTC. Translation gives CASSQGLAGYNEQFF.

This clonotype was observed a handful of times. The J gene is TRBJ2-2, the V gene TRBV18; D ambiguous. CDR1 KGHSH and CDR2 LQKENI come from the germline V gene. V lost 0 bases to trimming and J lost 5 bases, with 13 bases between them. The CDR3 sequence is 16 residues long. The CDR3 region has the DNA TGTGCCAGCTCACCACCCGTCATGACAAGAACCGGGGAGCTGTTTTTT. This sequence encodes CASSPPVMTRTGELFF.

The chain employs TRBV7-2 and TRBJ1-4; D possibly corresponds to TRBD1 (6 bases). Trimming left V 4 bases short and J 3 bases short, with 12 bases between. This CDR3 is built from 15 residues. The germline CDR1 and CDR2 sequences are SGHTA and FQGNSA. The CDR3 reads CASSYTGNANEKLFF. The CDR3 bases are TGTGCCAGCAGCTACACAGGGAATGCTAATGAAAAACTGTTTTTT.

Concerning this clonotype: One end of the junction fails to match germline, which may point to a read error. The rearrangement uses TRBV7-6 and TRBJ2-5, with D possibly being TRBD2 (5 bases). Per the germline V gene, CDR1 is SGHVS and CDR2 is FNYEAQ. The CDR3 spans 15 residues. CDR3 coding DNA: TGTGCCAGCAGCGGCATCGAGGGTATCCAAGAGACCCAGCACTTC. This codes for CASSGIEGIQETQHF.

The V call is TRBV7-9, the J call TRBJ1-1; D is unclear. Germline V CDR1 and CDR2: SEHNR, FQNEAQ (reference sequence). Trimming removed 1 base from V and 0 bases from J, with 6 bases in between. CDR3 length equals 14 residues. DNA for the CDR3: TGTGCCAGCAGCTTAGGGCGGATGAACACTGAAGCTTTCTTT. Residues: CASSLGRMNTEAFF.

The rearrangement uses TRBV6-4 and TRBJ2-7; D might be TRBD2 (6 bases). Trimming cost V 10 bases and J 0 bases, with 25 bases left between them. CDR3 length equals 17 residues. The germline V gene encodes CDR1 MRHNA and CDR2 SNTAGT. The CDR3 coding sequence is TGTGCCACCCCGACCTCGTACGAGGCGGGGTCCTCCTACGAGCAGTACTTC. It yields the protein CATPTSYEAGSSYEQYF.

The CDR3 DNA reads TGCGCCAGCAGCACGCGACCCATGCTACCCCGCTCTGGGGCCAACGTCCTGACTTTC. Protein sequence: CASSTRPMLPRSGANVLTF. J is TRBJ2-6 and V is TRBV5-1, with D uncertain. CDR3 length: 19 amino acids. Germline lookup yields CDR1 SGHRS and CDR2 YFSETQ. V was cut by 4 bases and J by 0 bases, with 20 bases left in between.

CDR3 protein: CASSTGTSGGAVETQYF. Here the CDR3 DNA reads TGTGCCAGCAGTACCGGGACTAGCGGGGGGGCCGTGGAGACCCAGTACTTC. The J gene is TRBJ2-5, the V gene TRBV2, with 16 bases aligning to TRBD2. The junction had 8 bases not matched to a gene; V was cut back by 5 bases and J by 5 bases. CDR1 and CDR2 (germline): SNHLY, FYNNEI. The CDR3 runs 17 residues.

A few counts support this clonotype. The genes are TRBV7-3 and TRBJ2-1; TRBD2 matches 7 bases. Per the germline V gene, CDR1 is SGHTA and CDR2 is FQGTGA. With V trimmed by 4 bases and J by 10 bases, 4 bases remained unmatched. CDR3 length equals 12 residues. CDR3 residues: CASSSFSGEQFF. CDR3 nucleotides: TGTGCCAGCAGCTCTTTTAGCGGGGAGCAGTTCTTC.

The chain uses TRBV11-2 and TRBJ2-2; 10 bases align to TRBD1. In germline, CDR1 is SGHAT, CDR2 FQNNGV. The length of the CDR3 is 15 residues. V was pared by 5 bases and J by 8 bases, with 8 bases of the junction left unmatched. This CDR3 is CASSARQGALGELFF. For the CDR3, the DNA is TGTGCCAGCAGCGCCCGACAGGGGGCCTTAGGGGAGCTGTTTTTT.

In its sample, this clonotype was seen a few times. The rearrangement links TRBV6-4 to TRBJ1-1; possibly TRBD1 for D (5 bases). The V end was cut by 7 bases, the J end by 2 bases, with 11 bases between. The CDR3 covers 13 residues. From germline, CDR1 is MRHNA and CDR2 SNTAGT. CDR3 DNA sequence: TGTGCCAGCATGGCGACAGCCAACACTGAAGCTTTCTTT. It specifies CASMATANTEAFF.

The chain is built from TRBV28 and TRBJ1-6, with D tentatively TRBD1 (5 bases). Germline V lookup: CDR1 MDHEN, CDR2 SYDVKM. Deletions cut 3 bases from V and 8 bases from J, with 20 bases between. CDR3 length: 17 residues. The CDR3 reads CASSFPRGPAFDSPLHF. CDR3 sequence (DNA): TGTGCCAGCAGTTTTCCACGGGGCCCCGCCTTTGATTCACCCCTCCACTTT. Drawing the rest from reference TRBV28 and TRBJ1-6, the complete variable domain is DVKVTQSSRYLVKRTGEKVFLECVQDMDHENMFWYRQDPGLGLRLIYFSYDVKMKEKGDIPEGYSVSREKKERFSLILESASTNQTSMYLCASSFPRGPAFDSPLHFGNGTRLTVT.

This clonotype was seen at least ten times. The chain is built from TRBV13 and TRBJ2-3; D gene unclear. CDR3 length: 16 residues. Per the germline V gene, CDR1 is PRHDT and CDR2 is FYEKMQ (reference sequence). V shed 5 bases and J shed 3 bases, with 18 bases lying between them. The CDR3 loop is CASSRFTGLGTDTQYF. CDR3 coding DNA: TGTGCCAGCAGCCGGTTTACTGGCCTTGGGACAGATACGCAGTATTTT.